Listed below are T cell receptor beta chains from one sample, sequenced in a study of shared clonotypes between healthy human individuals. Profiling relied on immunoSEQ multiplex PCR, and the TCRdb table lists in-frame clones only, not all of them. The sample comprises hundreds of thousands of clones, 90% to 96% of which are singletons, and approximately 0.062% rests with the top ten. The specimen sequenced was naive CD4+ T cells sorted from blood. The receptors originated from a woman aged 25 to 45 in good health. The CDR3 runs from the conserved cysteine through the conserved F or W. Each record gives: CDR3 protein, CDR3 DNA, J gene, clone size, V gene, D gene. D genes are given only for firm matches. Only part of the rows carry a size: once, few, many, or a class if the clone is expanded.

cdr3_aa: CASSLLWGDDTDTQYF
cdr3_nt: TGTGCCAGCAGTTTACTGTGGGGCGACGACACAGATACGCAGTATTTT
j_call: TRBJ2-3
clone_size: once
v_call: TRBV28
d_call: .

cdr3_aa: CASSRRTSGRAETQYF
cdr3_nt: TGCGCCAGCAGCCGCCGGACTAGCGGGAGGGCAGAGACCCAGTACTTC
j_call: TRBJ2-5
clone_size: .
v_call: TRBV5-1
d_call: TRBD2

cdr3_aa: CASTPGGSGSYEQYF
cdr3_nt: TGTGCCAGCACGCCTGGGGGGAGCGGGAGCTACGAGCAGTACTTC
j_call: TRBJ2-7
clone_size: .
v_call: TRBV7-6
d_call: TRBD2

cdr3_aa: CASSGGETEAFF
cdr3_nt: TGTGCCAGCAGTGGGGGGGAGACCGAAGCTTTCTTT
j_call: TRBJ1-1
clone_size: .
v_call: TRBV2
d_call: .

cdr3_aa: CASSETDDSNQPQHF
cdr3_nt: TGTGCCAGCAGTGAGACGGATGATAGCAATCAGCCCCAGCATTTT
j_call: TRBJ1-5
clone_size: .
v_call: TRBV2
d_call: .

cdr3_aa: CASSRAGPGDRPQHF
cdr3_nt: TGTGCCAGTAGTAGGGCGGGTCCCGGAGATCGGCCCCAGCATTTT
j_call: TRBJ1-5
clone_size: .
v_call: TRBV19
d_call: .

cdr3_aa: CASSPRSEQFF
cdr3_nt: TGTGCCAGCAGTCCCCGGTCTGAGCAGTTCTTC
j_call: TRBJ2-1
clone_size: .
v_call: TRBV28
d_call: .

cdr3_aa: CASTTPGPTGEQYF
cdr3_nt: TGTGCCAGCACCACCCCGGGACCCACAGGCGAGCAGTACTTC
j_call: TRBJ2-7
clone_size: .
v_call: TRBV28
d_call: .

cdr3_aa: CASNPRGRLDTEAFF
cdr3_nt: TGTGCCAGCAATCCCAGGGGTAGGTTGGACACTGAAGCTTTCTTT
j_call: TRBJ1-1
clone_size: once
v_call: TRBV28
d_call: .

cdr3_aa: CAWSPPGQQKKAFF
cdr3_nt: TGTGCCTGGAGTCCGCCAGGACAGCAGAAGAAAGCTTTCTTT
j_call: TRBJ1-1
clone_size: once
v_call: TRBV30
d_call: .

cdr3_aa: CASSDRTGPYEQYF
cdr3_nt: TGCGCCAGCAGCGATAGGACAGGGCCCTACGAGCAGTACTTC
j_call: TRBJ2-7
clone_size: .
v_call: TRBV5-1
d_call: TRBD1

cdr3_aa: CASSAGGDRFFYGYTF
cdr3_nt: TGTGCCAGCAGCGCCGGTGGGGACCGATTCTTCTATGGCTACACCTTC
j_call: TRBJ1-2
clone_size: .
v_call: TRBV5-4
d_call: .